This TCR beta chain is drawn from a study of blood T cells in healthy people across ages. About the research overall: Template switching caught about one barcoded beta molecule for each two T cells. Findings of the study overall: Higher diversity, along with more naive CD4+ cells, distinguished long-lived donors from aged donors.

Sample-barcoded 5' priming and a J-beta primer mix drove a second PCR of roughly 6 to 12 cycles. Through a template-switch adaptor with 12 random nucleotides, each cDNA molecule received a tag. TCRdb reprocessed the 5' RACE reads with MiXCR, giving one entry per CDR3 protein. The data show 720,000 or so distinct CDR3 sequences, around 38% seen once. From germline, CDR1 is LNHNV and CDR2 YYDKDF (reference sequence). V was clipped by 2 bases and J by 2 bases, with 12 bases between them. This CDR3 contains 15 residues. In its sample, this clonotype was seen once. As yet, its antigen is unknown. The sequence derives from an elderly man in good health. Sequenced: blood. The gene calls are TRBV15 and TRBJ1-2; D perhaps matches TRBD1 (6 bases). CDR3 residues: CATSRSGTPNYGYTF. In DNA, the CDR3 is TGTGCCACCAGCAGATCCGGGACACCGAACTATGGCTACACCTTC.